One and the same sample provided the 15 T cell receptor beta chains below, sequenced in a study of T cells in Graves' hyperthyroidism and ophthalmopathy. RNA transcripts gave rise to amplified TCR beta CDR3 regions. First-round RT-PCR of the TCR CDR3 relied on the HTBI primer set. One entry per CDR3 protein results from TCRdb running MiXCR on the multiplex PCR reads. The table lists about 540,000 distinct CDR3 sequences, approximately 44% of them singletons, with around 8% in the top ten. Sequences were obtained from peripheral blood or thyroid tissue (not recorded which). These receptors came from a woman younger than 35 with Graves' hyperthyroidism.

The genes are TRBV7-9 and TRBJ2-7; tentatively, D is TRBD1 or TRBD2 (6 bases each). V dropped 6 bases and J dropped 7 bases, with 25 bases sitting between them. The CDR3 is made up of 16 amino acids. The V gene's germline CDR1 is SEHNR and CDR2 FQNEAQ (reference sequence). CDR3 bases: TGTGCCAGCAGTCGGGGGCCGGGACTTTTCTACAATGAGCAGTACTTC. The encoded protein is CASSRGPGLFYNEQYF.

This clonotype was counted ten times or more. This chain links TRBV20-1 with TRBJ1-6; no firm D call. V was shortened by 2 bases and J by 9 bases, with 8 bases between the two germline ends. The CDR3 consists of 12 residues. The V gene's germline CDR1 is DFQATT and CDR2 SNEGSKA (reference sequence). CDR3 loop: CSARPAVSPLHF. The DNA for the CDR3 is TGCAGTGCTAGACCTGCCGTTTCACCCCTCCACTTT.

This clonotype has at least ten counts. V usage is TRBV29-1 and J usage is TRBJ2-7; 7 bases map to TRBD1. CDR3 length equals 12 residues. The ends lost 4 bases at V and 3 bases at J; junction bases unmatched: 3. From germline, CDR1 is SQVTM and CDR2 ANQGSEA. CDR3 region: CSVVGQSYEQYF. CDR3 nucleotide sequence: TGCAGCGTTGTGGGACAGAGCTACGAGCAGTACTTC.

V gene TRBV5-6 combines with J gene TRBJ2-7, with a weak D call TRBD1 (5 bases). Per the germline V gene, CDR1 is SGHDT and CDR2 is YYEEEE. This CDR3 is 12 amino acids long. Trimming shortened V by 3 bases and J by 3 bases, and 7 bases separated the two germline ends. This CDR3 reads CASSYTGYEQYF. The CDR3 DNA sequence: TGTGCCAGCAGCTACACAGGCTACGAGCAGTACTTC.

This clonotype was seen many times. The CDR3, as DNA: TGTGCCAGCAGCTTAGTGACTAGCGGATCAGCCTGGGGAGAGACCCAGTACTTC. Translating it yields CASSLVTSGSAWGETQYF. J is TRBJ2-5 and V is TRBV7-2, with 9 positions matching TRBD2. Germline values: CDR1 SGHTA, CDR2 FQGNSA. The V gene end was trimmed by 1 base and the J gene end by 4 bases; junction bases not matched to a gene: 13. The CDR3 covers 18 residues.

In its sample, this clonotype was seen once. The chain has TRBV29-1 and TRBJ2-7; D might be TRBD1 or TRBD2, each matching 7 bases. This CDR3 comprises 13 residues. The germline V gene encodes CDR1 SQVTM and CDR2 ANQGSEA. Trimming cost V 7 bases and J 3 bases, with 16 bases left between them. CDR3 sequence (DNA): TGCAGCGAGACGACAGGGAGGGGCTACGAGCAGTACTTC. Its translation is CSETTGRGYEQYF.

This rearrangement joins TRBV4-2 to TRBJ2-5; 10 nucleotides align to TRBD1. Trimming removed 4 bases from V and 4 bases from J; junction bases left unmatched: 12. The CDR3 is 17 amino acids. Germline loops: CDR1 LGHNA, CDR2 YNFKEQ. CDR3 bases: TGTGCCAGCAGCCCCAACTCCAGGACAGGGGGTCGAGAGACCCAGTACTTC. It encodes CASSPNSRTGGRETQYF.

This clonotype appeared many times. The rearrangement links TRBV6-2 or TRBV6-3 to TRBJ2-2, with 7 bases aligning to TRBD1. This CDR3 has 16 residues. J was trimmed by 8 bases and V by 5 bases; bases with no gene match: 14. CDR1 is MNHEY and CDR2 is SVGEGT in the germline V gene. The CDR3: CASSATGYQSSGELFF. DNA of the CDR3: TGTGCCAGCAGTGCGACAGGGTATCAATCATCTGGGGAGCTGTTTTTT.

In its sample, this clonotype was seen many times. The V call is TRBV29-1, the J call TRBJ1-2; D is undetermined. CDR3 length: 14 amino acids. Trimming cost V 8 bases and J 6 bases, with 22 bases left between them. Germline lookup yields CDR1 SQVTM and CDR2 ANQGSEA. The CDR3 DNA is TGCAGCTCCCATTCGGGCGGAGCGCTAGATGGCTACACCTTC. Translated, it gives CSSHSGGALDGYTF.

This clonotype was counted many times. The CDR3 here is CSVKSYYGYTF. DNA of the CDR3: TGCAGTGTTAAGTCTTACTATGGCTACACCTTC. The chain links TRBV20-1 to TRBJ1-2; no clear D gene. Germline lookup yields CDR1 DFQATT and CDR2 SNEGSKA (reference sequence). V lost 7 bases to trimming and J lost 3 bases, with 9 bases between them. The CDR3 covers 11 residues.

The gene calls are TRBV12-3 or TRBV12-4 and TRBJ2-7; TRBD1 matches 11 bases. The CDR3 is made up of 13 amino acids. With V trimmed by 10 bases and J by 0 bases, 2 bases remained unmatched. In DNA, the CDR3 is TGTGCCATCGGGACAGGGGGCTCCTACGAGCAGTACTTC. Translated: CAIGTGGSYEQYF.

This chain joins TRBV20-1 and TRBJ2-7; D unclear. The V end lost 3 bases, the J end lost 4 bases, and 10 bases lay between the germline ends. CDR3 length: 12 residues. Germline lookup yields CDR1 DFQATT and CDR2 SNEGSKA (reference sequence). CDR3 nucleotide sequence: TGCAGTGCTAGGGGCGACGAATACGAGCAGTACTTC. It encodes CSARGDEYEQYF.

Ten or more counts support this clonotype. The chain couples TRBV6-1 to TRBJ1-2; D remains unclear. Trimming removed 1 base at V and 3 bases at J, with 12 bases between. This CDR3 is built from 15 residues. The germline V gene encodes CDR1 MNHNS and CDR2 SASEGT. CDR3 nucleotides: TGTGCCAGCAGTGAAGGTTCACTGGGTTACTATGGCTACACCTTC. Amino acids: CASSEGSLGYYGYTF.

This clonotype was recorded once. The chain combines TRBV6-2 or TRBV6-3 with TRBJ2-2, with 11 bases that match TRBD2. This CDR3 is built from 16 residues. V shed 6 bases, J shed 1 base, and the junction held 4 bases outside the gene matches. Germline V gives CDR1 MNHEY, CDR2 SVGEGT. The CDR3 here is CASRLAGVLNTGELFF. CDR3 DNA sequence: TGTGCCAGCAGACTAGCGGGAGTTTTGAACACCGGGGAGCTGTTTTTT.

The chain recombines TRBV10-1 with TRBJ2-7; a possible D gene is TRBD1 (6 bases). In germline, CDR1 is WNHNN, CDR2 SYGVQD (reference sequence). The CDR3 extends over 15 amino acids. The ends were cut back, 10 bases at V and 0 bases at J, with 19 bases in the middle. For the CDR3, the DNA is TGCGCCATCGGCACTTGGACAGCGAGCTCCTACGAGCAGTACTTC. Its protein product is CAIGTWTASSYEQYF.